This TCR beta chain was sequenced for a study of control samples from healthy donors and cancer patients. Clones were read by immunoSEQ multiplex PCR, and TCRdb kept only the in-frame ones, dropping some. Of around 150,000 clones in the sample, approximately 93% were seen once. The CDR3 sequence is 15 residues long. This TCR came from a woman between 40 and 55 years old in good health. The specimen sequenced was blood. The genes are TRBV21-1 and TRBJ1-1; the listed D gene, TRBD1, was not tested against the DNA. TRBV21-1 is noted as a pseudogene. Written as DNA, the CDR3 is TGTGCCAGCAGCAAACACAGGGAGTTGCACACTGAAGCTTTCTTT. Translating it yields CASSKHRELHTEAFF.